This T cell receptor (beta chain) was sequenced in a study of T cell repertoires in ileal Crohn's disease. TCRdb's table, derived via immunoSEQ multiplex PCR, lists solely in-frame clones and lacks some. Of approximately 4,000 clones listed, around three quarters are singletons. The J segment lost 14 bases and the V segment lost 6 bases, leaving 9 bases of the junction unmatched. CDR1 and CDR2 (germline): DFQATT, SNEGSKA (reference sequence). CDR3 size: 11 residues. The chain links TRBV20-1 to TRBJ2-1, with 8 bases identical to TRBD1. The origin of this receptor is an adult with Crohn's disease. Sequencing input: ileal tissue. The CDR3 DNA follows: TGCAGTGCAGTATTGGACAGGGACGAGTTCTTC. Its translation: CSAVLDRDEFF.